The present T cell receptor beta chain was sequenced within a study of beta chain features in type 1 diabetes. General observations from the study: The study found fewer insertions and more deletions at VDJ junctions in type 1 diabetes patients. Patients with Type 1 diabetes showed moderately but significantly shorter TCRB CDR3s in all four CD4+ subsets.

Details on this clone: Its antigen is as yet unknown.

Germline V gene data show CDR1 as SGHTA and CDR2 as FQGNSA. The CDR3 runs to 16 residues. Trimming removed 3 bases from V and 6 bases from J; junction bases left unmatched: 11. Expressed TCRB transcripts were sequenced because the entire RNA isolate underwent reverse transcription. Measured with immunoSEQ multiplex PCR; TCRdb has only the in-frame clones, and not every one. The table records fewer than 350,000 clones, 15% of them present only once. This clonotype was sampled from a man aged 18 to 29 with type 1 diabetes. The chain uses TRBV7-2 and TRBJ2-3, with 8 bases that match TRBD2. Source material: naive CD4+ T cells from blood. CDR3 bases: TGTGCCAGCAGCTTCCTGACTAGCGCATCCGGCGATACGCAGTATTTT. This codes for CASSFLTSASGDTQYF.